These 13 T cell receptor beta chains were sequenced from one sample in a study of blood T cell repertoires in COVID-19. Sequencing used immunoSEQ multiplex PCR; TCRdb keeps in-frame clones, though not all of them. The table includes around 150,000 clones, 84% detected once. Sequenced: peripheral blood. All receptors derive from a man aged 25 to 40 with COVID-19, enrolled during active disease.

The chain is built from TRBV23-1 and TRBJ1-5, with D perhaps TRBD1 (6 bases). TRBV23-1 has ORF status, its function being uncertain. The CDR3 is 17 residues long. Trimming left V 2 bases short and J 5 bases short, with 19 bases between. This CDR3 reads CASSQGSDSFEDQPQHF. The CDR3 DNA is TGCGCCAGCAGTCAAGGGTCGGACAGCTTCGAAGATCAGCCCCAGCATTTT.

The chain employs TRBV11-2 and TRBJ2-7, with TRBD2 identical over 9 bases. Germline V gene data show CDR1 as SGHAT and CDR2 as FQNNGV. Losses at the gene ends were 1 base for V and 4 bases for J; bases not matched to a gene: 5. This CDR3 contains 15 residues. CDR3 loop: CASSLAAGGRYEQYF. CDR3 DNA: TGTGCCAGCAGCTTAGCTGCGGGAGGGAGGTACGAGCAGTACTTC.

This chain links TRBV4-3 with TRBJ2-7, with 8 positions matching TRBD2. The CDR3 consists of 17 residues. Germline values: CDR1 LGHNA, CDR2 YSLEER. The V gene end was trimmed by 0 bases and the J gene end by 7 bases; junction bases not matched to a gene: 14. CDR3 sequence (DNA): TGCGCCAGCAGCCAAGATTTTCGACCGGGACTAGTGAGTGAGCAGTACTTC. As protein: CASSQDFRPGLVSEQYF.

V is TRBV27 and J is TRBJ2-7; a weak D match, TRBD1 (6 bases). Germline values: CDR1 MNHEY, CDR2 SMNVEV (reference sequence). V was pared by 2 bases and J by 4 bases, with 12 bases between. The CDR3 is made up of 14 amino acids. In DNA form, the CDR3 reads TGTGCCAGCAGTTTAAGGCCCAGGGGATACGAGCAGTACTTC. It codes for CASSLRPRGYEQYF.

The CDR3 sequence: CSDNYNEQFF. CDR3 nucleotides: TGCAGTGATAACTACAATGAGCAGTTCTTC. V and J are TRBV20-1 and TRBJ2-1; no firm D call. V was clipped by 7 bases and J by 3 bases, with 4 bases between them. The CDR3 is 10 amino acids. CDR1 and CDR2 (germline): DFQATT, SNEGSKA (reference sequence).

V and J are TRBV7-9 and TRBJ1-4, with TRBD1 as a possible D gene (5 bases). CDR3 length: 14 residues. V lost 5 bases, J lost 11 bases, and 18 bases lay in between. Germline V gene sequence: CDR1 SEHNR, CDR2 FQNEAQ (reference sequence). CDR3 loop: CASSQKGSASKLFF. CDR3 nucleotides: TGTGCCAGCAGCCAAAAGGGGTCCGCATCCAAACTGTTTTTT.

This clone was counted once. Here the CDR3 reads CASSLRDSHGYTF. CDR3 nucleotide sequence: TGTGCCAGCAGTCTCCGGGACAGCCATGGCTACACCTTC. The chain has TRBV28 and TRBJ1-2, with 7 positions matching TRBD1. The CDR3 runs 13 residues. Germline CDR1 is MDHEN and CDR2 is SYDVKM. Trimming at V came to 5 bases and at J to 6 bases, leaving 6 bases not matched to a gene.

The chain uses TRBV24-1 and TRBJ2-2; unclear D gene. The V end lost 3 bases, the J end lost 0 bases, and 7 bases lay between the germline ends. The CDR3 runs 15 residues. Germline CDR1 and CDR2: KGHDR and SFDVKD. The CDR3 nucleotides read TGTGCCACCAGTGATGTCTTTGCGAACACCGGGGAGCTGTTTTTT. Translating it yields CATSDVFANTGELFF.

The chain couples TRBV9 to TRBJ1-4; possibly TRBD1 for D (6 bases). V lost 4 bases and J lost 7, with 14 bases in between. The CDR3 extends over 14 amino acids. The V gene's germline CDR1 is SGDLS and CDR2 YYNGEE. The DNA of the CDR3 is TGTGCCAGCAGCACCGGGACATTCCCTGAAAAACTGTTTTTT. It codes for CASSTGTFPEKLFF.

DNA for the CDR3: TGTGCCACCAGCTCAGGGGTGGACACTGAAGCTTTCTTT. Its protein is CATSSGVDTEAFF. This chain links TRBV15 with TRBJ1-1, with D tentatively TRBD1 (6 bases). Between the trimmed V and J ends, which lost 5 bases and 3 bases, there was a span of 10 bases. The CDR3 spans 13 residues. Germline V CDR1 and CDR2: LNHNV, YYDKDF (reference sequence). The entire variable domain, with the rest obtained from reference TRBV15 and TRBJ1-1, is as follows: DAMVIQNPRYQVTQFGKPVTLSCSQTLNHNVMYWYQQKSSQAPKLLFHYYDKDFNNEADTPDNFQSRRPNTSFCFLDIRSPGLGDTAMYLCATSSGVDTEAFFGQGTRLTVV.

The V gene is TRBV27, the J gene TRBJ2-1, with a weak D call TRBD2 (7 bases). CDR3 length: 17 amino acids. Per germline, CDR1 MNHEY and CDR2 SMNVEV (reference sequence). V was clipped by 6 bases and J by 0 bases, with 18 bases between them. Here the CDR3 DNA reads TGTGCCAGCAGCCCAAAGGGGGGGGTGTACTCCTACAATGAGCAGTTCTTC. The encoded protein is CASSPKGGVYSYNEQFF.

This chain connects TRBV10-2 to TRBJ2-2, with 10 bases aligning to TRBD2. CDR1 is WSHSY, CDR2 SAAADI, per germline. This CDR3 contains 14 residues. V shed 10 bases, J shed 6 bases, and the junction held 8 bases outside the gene matches. The CDR3 region has the DNA TGCGCCATCAAAAGGACTAGCGGAGCCGGGGAGCTGTTTTTT. Protein: CAIKRTSGAGELFF.

The chain couples TRBV30 to TRBJ2-1; D not resolved. Germline V gene data show CDR1 as GTSNPN and CDR2 as SVGIG (reference sequence). This CDR3 is built from 15 residues. V lost 0 bases, J lost 3 bases, and 12 bases lay in between. CDR3 in DNA: TGTGCCTGGAGTGTACATGGGCCTGACTACAATGAGCAGTTCTTC. Translating gives CAWSVHGPDYNEQFF.